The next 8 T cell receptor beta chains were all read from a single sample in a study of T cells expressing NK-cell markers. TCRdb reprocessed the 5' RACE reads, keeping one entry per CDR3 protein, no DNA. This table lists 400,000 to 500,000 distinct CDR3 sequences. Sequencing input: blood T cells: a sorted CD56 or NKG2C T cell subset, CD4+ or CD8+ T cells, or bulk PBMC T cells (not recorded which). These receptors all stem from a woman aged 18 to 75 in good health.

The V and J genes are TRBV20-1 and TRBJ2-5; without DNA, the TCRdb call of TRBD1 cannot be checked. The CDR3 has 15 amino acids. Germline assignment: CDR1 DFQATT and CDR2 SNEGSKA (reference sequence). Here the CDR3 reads CSASVGGPVQETQYF.

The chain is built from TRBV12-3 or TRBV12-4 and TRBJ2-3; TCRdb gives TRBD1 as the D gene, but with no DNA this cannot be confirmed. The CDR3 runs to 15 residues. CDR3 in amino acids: CASSPLGTSTDTQYF.

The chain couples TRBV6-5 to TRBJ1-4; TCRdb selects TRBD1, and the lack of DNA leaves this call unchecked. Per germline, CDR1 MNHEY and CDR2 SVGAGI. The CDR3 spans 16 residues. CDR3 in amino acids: CASSYSEPGANEKLFF.

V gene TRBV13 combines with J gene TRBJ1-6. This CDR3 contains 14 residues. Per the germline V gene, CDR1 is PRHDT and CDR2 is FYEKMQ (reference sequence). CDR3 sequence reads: CASSDTDLNSPLHF.

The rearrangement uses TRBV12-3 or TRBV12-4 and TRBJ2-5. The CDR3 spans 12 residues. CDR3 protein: CASSGDRETQYF.

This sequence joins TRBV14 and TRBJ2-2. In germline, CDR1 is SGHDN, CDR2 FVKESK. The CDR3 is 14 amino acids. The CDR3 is CASSQVTVTGELFF.

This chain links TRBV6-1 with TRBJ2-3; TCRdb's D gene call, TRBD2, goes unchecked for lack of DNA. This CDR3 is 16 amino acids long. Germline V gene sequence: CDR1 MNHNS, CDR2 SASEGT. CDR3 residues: CASSPGTRVPPDTQYF.

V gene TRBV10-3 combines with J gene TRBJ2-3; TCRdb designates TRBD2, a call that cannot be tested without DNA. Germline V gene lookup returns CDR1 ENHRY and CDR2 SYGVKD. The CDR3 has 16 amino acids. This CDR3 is CAISEAFAGSTDTQYF.